The clone carrying this TCR beta chain was recorded once. Its antigen is undetermined. Each gene name is a mouse one. With the read ending 1 residue before the CDR3 end, the germline J gene is used to fill in that end. This CDR3 comprises 12 residues. CDR1 is GKSSPN and CDR2 is SITVG in the germline V gene. Trimming removed 0 bases from V and 1 base from J, with 2 bases in between. This entry comes from a study of tissue T cells after allogeneic stem cell transplantation. Overall study results and limits: This small cohort was clinically heterogeneous, and sampling depth was a limitation. Tissue-detected TCR repertoire was only partly captured by blood and spleen T cells.

Regarding time point: mouse harvest day 14 after allogeneic transplant. Mouse grafts combined 10^7 T-cell-depleted bone marrow cells with 10^6 splenic CD5+ T cells. Tissues came from B6→BALB/c major-mismatch GVHD mice at day 7 or 14. Measured with immunoSEQ multiplex PCR; TCRdb has only the in-frame clones, and not every one. The table shows 5,800 or so clones, with 45% to 50% occurring only once. The receptor's source is a female BALB/c mouse given C57BL/6 T cells with graft-versus-host disease after an allogeneic hematopoietic cell transplant. The V and J genes are TRBV31 and TRBJ2-4; D is undetermined. The sequenced sample was gut tissue. CDR3 protein: CAWSLGQNTLYF. The sequenced part of the CDR3 DNA is TGTGCCTGGAGTCTGGGTCAAAACACCTTGTAC.